This entry lists 27 T cell receptor beta chains sequenced from one sample in a study of blood T cells in healthy people across ages. A second PCR, run for about 6 to 11 cycles, used a sample-barcoded 5' primer plus a J-beta primer mix. TCRdb ran MiXCR on the 5' RACE reads and lists one entry per CDR3 protein. The table lists 650,000 to 700,000 distinct CDR3 sequences, 32% of them singletons. Sample: blood. These receptors came from a woman of 80 years or more in good health.

This clonotype was found a few times. The chain links TRBV12-3 or TRBV12-4 to TRBJ1-4; unclear D gene. The J call may be mistaken, given a closer DNA end match to TRBJ2-2. The CDR3 is 13 residues long. The CDR3 DNA reads as TGTGCCAGCAGTCTAAGGACCGGGTCGGAGCTGTTTTTT. Its protein product is CASSLRTGSELFF.

CDR3 residues: CASSFTDSTEAFF. The CDR3 nucleotides are TGTGCCAGCAGCTTCACCGACAGTACTGAAGCTTTCTTT. The rearrangement joins TRBV7-8 to TRBJ1-1, with TRBD1 as a possible D gene (5 bases). V was trimmed by 3 bases and J by 5 bases, leaving 10 bases between them. The CDR3 is made up of 13 amino acids. CDR1 is SGHVS and CDR2 is FQNEAQ in the germline V gene.

This chain connects TRBV30 to TRBJ1-2, with 7 bases that match TRBD1. V lost 5 bases and J lost 4; bases outside the gene matches: 4. Per the germline V gene, CDR1 is GTSNPN and CDR2 is SVGIG (reference sequence). The CDR3 is 12 residues long. This chain's CDR3 is CAWDRESYGYTF. The CDR3 DNA is TGTGCCTGGGACAGGGAAAGCTATGGCTACACCTTC.

V is TRBV4-3 and J is TRBJ2-3, with D uncertain. The CDR3 is made up of 14 amino acids. The germline V gene encodes CDR1 LGHNA and CDR2 YSLEER. Deletions cut 4 bases from V and 2 bases from J, with 10 bases between. In DNA, the CDR3 is TGCGCCAGCAGCCGAGACCTACTCACAGATACGCAGTATTTT. Residues: CASSRDLLTDTQYF.

This clonotype was picked up a small number of times. The CDR3 loop is CSAQDTFGTQYF. For the CDR3, the DNA is TGCAGTGCTCAGGACACTTTTGGGACCCAGTACTTC. This rearrangement joins TRBV20-1 to TRBJ2-5, with TRBD1 as a possible D gene (5 bases). V was trimmed by 5 bases and J by 7 bases, leaving 14 bases between them. The CDR3 is 12 residues long. CDR1 and CDR2 from the germline V gene are DFQATT and SNEGSKA (reference sequence).

Remarks on this clonotype: Compared with germline, one end of the junction differs, possibly owing to a read error. V gene TRBV4-1 combines with J gene TRBJ1-2, with D unresolved. The CDR3 sequence is 15 residues long. Per germline, CDR1 MGHRA and CDR2 YSYEKL. The CDR3 is CASSQEETRGYGYAF. The CDR3 bases are TGCGCCAGCAGCCAGGAAGAAACGCGTGGCTATGGCTACGCCTTC.

V is TRBV3-1 and J is TRBJ2-7; the D gene is possibly TRBD2 (5 bases). V lost 1 base to trimming and J lost 3 bases, with 13 bases between them. Per the germline V gene, CDR1 is LGHDT and CDR2 is YNNKEL (reference sequence). This CDR3 has 15 amino acids. CDR3 nucleotide sequence: TGTGCCAGCAGCCAAGGAAGAGCGGACTTCTACGAGCAGTACTTC. Protein product: CASSQGRADFYEQYF.

The V gene is TRBV9, the J gene TRBJ2-4; tentative D call: TRBD1 (6 bases). V lost 0 bases and J lost 10, with 14 bases in between. Germline CDR1 reads SGDLS; CDR2 reads YYNGEE. The CDR3 covers 14 residues. The DNA for the CDR3 is TGTGCCAGCAGCGTAGTTGGAGAAAGGGGGATTCAGTACTTC. It yields the protein CASSVVGERGIQYF.

V gene TRBV2 combines with J gene TRBJ1-1; TRBD1 aligns across 9 bases. CDR3 length: 16 amino acids. The germline gives CDR1 SNHLY, CDR2 FYNNEI. V shed 6 bases and J 5 bases; nucleotides not matched to a gene: 13. The CDR3 DNA reads TGTGCCAGCAGGGATTTTAATGACAGGGGGAGGACTGAAGCTTTCTTT. Encoded protein: CASRDFNDRGRTEAFF.

The chain uses TRBV5-1 and TRBJ2-1; a weak D match, TRBD2 (6 bases). This CDR3 is 17 amino acids long. Germline CDR1 SGHRS, CDR2 YFSETQ. V lost 0 bases to trimming and J lost 1 base, with 14 bases between them. In DNA form, the CDR3 reads TGCGCCAGCAGCTTGGTAGTCTGGGCGGGGTCCTACAATGAGCAGTTCTTC. Encoded protein: CASSLVVWAGSYNEQFF.

This clonotype was detected ten times or more. V usage is TRBV11-2 and J usage is TRBJ2-6, with 8 bases fitting TRBD1. V lost 3 bases to trimming and J lost 2 bases; unmatched junction nucleotides: 3. The germline V gene has CDR1 SGHAT and CDR2 FQNNGV. The CDR3 sequence is 16 residues long. The CDR3 reads CASSFHRGAGANVLTF. Here the CDR3 DNA reads TGTGCCAGCAGCTTTCACAGGGGGGCTGGGGCCAACGTCCTGACTTTC.

V and J are TRBV3-1 and TRBJ1-5, with a possible D match to TRBD1 (6 bases). The germline gives CDR1 LGHDT, CDR2 YNNKEL (reference sequence). The CDR3 sequence is 13 residues long. V shed 1 base and J shed 7 bases, with 8 bases lying between them. The CDR3 bases are TGTGCCAGCAGCCAAGGGGGGGCCCAGCCCCAGCATTTT. Translation gives CASSQGGAQPQHF.

Here the CDR3 DNA reads TGTGCCAGCAGTTTATGGGGGAAATCCTACGAGCAGTACTTC. Its translation is CASSLWGKSYEQYF. This rearrangement joins TRBV27 to TRBJ2-7; D is tentatively TRBD1 or TRBD2 (5 bases each). This CDR3 is 14 amino acids long. V dropped 1 base and J dropped 1 base, with 8 bases sitting between them. Germline CDR1 is MNHEY and CDR2 is SMNVEV (reference sequence).

The V call is TRBV5-1, the J call TRBJ2-4, with 10 bases matching TRBD2. Judging by the DNA end, TRBJ2-7 fits better; the J call may be wrong. This CDR3 has 15 amino acids. Germline values: CDR1 SGHRS, CDR2 YFSETQ. CDR3: CASSPTSGVCYEQYF. The CDR3 nucleotides are TGCGCCAGCAGCCCTACTAGCGGGGTCTGCTACGAGCAGTACTTC.

This clonotype was seen at least ten times. The CDR3 reads CASSYSGGAKETQYF. CDR3 nucleotide sequence: TGTGCCAGCAGCTATAGCGGGGGGGCGAAAGAGACCCAGTACTTC. The chain couples TRBV3-1 to TRBJ2-5, with TRBD2 matching 11 bases. With V trimmed by 5 bases and J by 3 bases, 5 bases remained unmatched. Germline V CDR1 and CDR2: LGHDT, YNNKEL (reference sequence). There are 15 residues in the CDR3.

The genes are TRBV12-3 or TRBV12-4 and TRBJ2-7, with a weak D call TRBD1 (7 bases). V gave up 4 bases and J gave up 2 bases, with 15 bases separating them. The CDR3 is made up of 15 amino acids. CDR3 amino acids: CASSSEAGGPYEQYF. The CDR3 nucleotides are TGTGCCAGCAGTTCCGAGGCAGGGGGGCCCTACGAGCAGTACTTC.

This clonotype was picked up many times. The V gene is TRBV5-4, the J gene TRBJ2-5; D possibly matches TRBD1 or TRBD2 (5 bases each). Germline CDR1 and CDR2: SGHNT and YYREEE (reference sequence). V lost 4 bases to trimming and J lost 3 bases, with 10 bases between them. This CDR3 region has 13 residues. In DNA, the CDR3 is TGTGCCAGCAGCCAGGGACGGAAAGAGACCCAGTACTTC. Translation gives CASSQGRKETQYF.

The rearrangement joins TRBV4-3 to TRBJ2-1; TRBD2 matches 8 bases. This CDR3 contains 19 residues. Germline lookup yields CDR1 LGHNA and CDR2 YSLEER. The J segment lost 13 bases and the V segment lost 4 bases, leaving 27 bases of the junction unmatched. CDR3 in DNA: TGCGCCAGCAGCCCACGGGGGGCCCGGGGGGGCCTTTCCTCCGAGACCCAGTTCTTC. This encodes CASSPRGARGGLSSETQFF.

The gene calls are TRBV20-1 and TRBJ2-5; D uncertain. The CDR3 totals 12 residues. V gave up 4 bases and J gave up 1 base, with 7 bases separating them. Germline V gene data show CDR1 as DFQATT and CDR2 as SNEGSKA (reference sequence). The CDR3 DNA is TGCAGTGCTACTGTCAGCCAAGAGACCCAGTACTTC. Translation: CSATVSQETQYF.

CDR3 amino acids: CSVYGPLGNGELFF. Here the CDR3 DNA reads TGCAGCGTTTACGGGCCTTTGGGCAACGGGGAGCTGTTTTTT. This chain connects TRBV29-1 to TRBJ2-2; D not certain. V shed 5 bases and J shed 7 bases, with 17 bases lying between them. The CDR3 is 14 residues long. Germline CDR1 SQVTM, CDR2 ANQGSEA.

This clonotype was recorded many times. This chain joins TRBV7-8 and TRBJ2-3; possible D gene TRBD2, 6 bases. Per the germline V gene, CDR1 is SGHVS and CDR2 is FQNEAQ. Trimming took 0 bases from V and 0 from J, leaving 13 bases between them. The CDR3 covers 17 residues. In nucleotides, the CDR3 is TGTGCCAGCAGCTTAGCATCTCTCCGGGGGAGCACAGATACGCAGTATTTT. Translation: CASSLASLRGSTDTQYF.

Worth noting for this clonotype: This could be a read error, since a much larger clone is one nucleotide away. The chain couples TRBV20-1 to TRBJ2-5, with TRBD2 identical over 7 bases. This CDR3 region has 13 residues. Unmatched junction bases numbered 7, after V lost 5 bases and J lost 4 bases. The germline V gene encodes CDR1 DFQATT and CDR2 SNEGSKA (reference sequence). The CDR3 spells CSAGGLVGETQYF. The DNA of the CDR3 is TGCAGTGCTGGTGGACTAGTCGGAGAGACCCAGTACTTC.

V and J are TRBV11-2 and TRBJ2-1; D not certain. Trimming took 5 bases from V and 6 from J, leaving 14 bases between them. The CDR3 is 14 residues long. CDR1 and CDR2 (germline): SGHAT, FQNNGV. CDR3 in DNA: TGTGCCAGCAGCCGTCAGGCCTACGTCAATGAGCAGTTCTTC. Encoded protein: CASSRQAYVNEQFF. The full variable domain, with the rest looked up from reference TRBV11-2 and TRBJ2-1, is EAGVAQSPRYKIIEKRQSVAFWCNPISGHATLYWYQQILGQGPKLLIQFQNNGVVDDSQLPKDRFSAERLKGVDSTLKIQPAKLEDSAVYLCASSRQAYVNEQFFGPGTRLTVL.

This clonotype was detected many times. This rearrangement joins TRBV7-2 to TRBJ2-5; 8 bases fit TRBD1. The CDR3 covers 13 residues. V dropped 3 bases and J dropped 5; count of bases not matched to a gene: 2. Germline V gene sequence: CDR1 SGHTA, CDR2 FQGNSA. CDR3 loop: CASSLDRVETQYF. The CDR3 bases are TGTGCCAGCAGCTTGGACAGGGTCGAGACCCAGTACTTC.

The chain recombines TRBV11-3 with TRBJ2-1; 7 nucleotides match TRBD2. Gene TRBJ2-7 matches the end of the DNA better, so the J call may be wrong. This CDR3 spans 17 amino acids. The germline CDR1 and CDR2 sequences are SGHNT and YENEEA. CDR3 coding DNA: TGTGCCAGCAGCTGGACCCGTGGGGGGGTTTCCTACAATGAGCAGTACTTC. It codes for CASSWTRGGVSYNEQYF.

This chain joins TRBV25-1 and TRBJ1-4, with D possibly being TRBD1 (5 bases). The V gene lost 5 bases and the J gene lost 2 bases, with 12 bases spanning the gap. The V gene's germline CDR1 is MGHDK and CDR2 SYGVNS. CDR3 length equals 15 residues. In DNA form, the CDR3 reads TGTGCCAGCAGTAGGGGAAGGGGCACTAATGAAAAACTGTTTTTT. Protein sequence: CASSRGRGTNEKLFF. Full variable domain (remainder filled in from reference TRBV25-1 and TRBJ1-4): EADIYQTPRYLVIGTGKKITLECSQTMGHDKMYWYQQDPGMELHLIHYSYGVNSTEKGDLSSESTVSRIRTEHFPLTLESARPSHTSQYLCASSRGRGTNEKLFFGSGTQLSVL.

This clonotype was observed at least ten times. The chain employs TRBV7-3 and TRBJ1-1, with 7 bases fitting TRBD1. J gave up 1 base and V 5 bases, and 7 bases lay outside the gene matches. There are 15 residues in the CDR3. CDR1 is SGHTA, CDR2 FQGTGA, per germline. The CDR3 loop reads CASSGTGESNTEAFF. CDR3 DNA: TGTGCCAGCAGCGGCACAGGGGAATCGAACACTGAAGCTTTCTTT.